One sample yielded the 17 T cell receptor beta chains listed below, sequenced in a study of shared clonotypes between healthy human individuals. Data came from immunoSEQ multiplex PCR; TCRdb stores just in-frame clones and leaves some out. The table has roughly 2,000,000 clones, roughly 95% seen once; the top ten hold less than 2%. Naive CD8 cells comprised CD45RO-negative, CCR7-positively selected cells, excluding terminally differentiated effector memory CD45RA+ cells. What was sequenced was naive CD8+ T cells from PBMCs. All receptors derive from a man aged 18-30 years in good health. Some clones in this sample may be carry-over from other donors' samples.

In DNA form, the CDR3 reads TGTGCCAGCTCACCACAGGACAGGGGTCGTGACGAGCAGTACTTC. Translated, it gives CASSPQDRGRDEQYF. The chain joins TRBV18 to TRBJ2-7; 9 nucleotides align to TRBD1. This CDR3 is 15 amino acids long. V shed 1 base and J 5 bases; nucleotides not matched to a gene: 6. Germline CDR1 is KGHSH and CDR2 is LQKENI.

This chain connects TRBV28 to TRBJ2-3, with D possibly matching TRBD2 (6 bases). V was shortened by 5 bases and J by 5 bases, with 14 bases between the two germline ends. The CDR3 runs 14 residues. Germline V gives CDR1 MDHEN, CDR2 SYDVKM. The chain's CDR3 is CASSPQTGEDTQYF. Here the CDR3 DNA reads TGTGCCAGCAGTCCTCAAACGGGAGAAGATACGCAGTATTTT.

The rearrangement joins TRBV6-5 to TRBJ1-3; D gene uncertain. Germline lookup yields CDR1 MNHEY and CDR2 SVGAGI. V was trimmed by 5 bases and J by 0 bases, leaving 8 bases between them. This CDR3 contains 14 residues. CDR3 nucleotide sequence: TGTGCCAGCAGTCATCCTGCCTCTGGAAACACCATATATTTT. It is translated as CASSHPASGNTIYF.

The chain links TRBV9 to TRBJ2-7, with D possibly being TRBD1 (6 bases). This CDR3 spans 16 amino acids. Germline V CDR1 and CDR2: SGDLS, YYNGEE. V was trimmed by 3 bases and J by 2 bases, leaving 18 bases between them. The CDR3 nucleotides are TGTGCCAGCAGCGGAGGCCCCCACAGGGTAGCCTACGAGCAGTACTTC. Translating gives CASSGGPHRVAYEQYF.

Regarding this clone: The sample carries other DNA sequences with the same CDR3. This sequence joins TRBV30 and TRBJ1-3; 7 bases map to TRBD1. There are 13 residues in the CDR3. In germline, CDR1 is GTSNPN, CDR2 SVGIG (reference sequence). After removal of 4 bases from V and 2 bases from J, the junction contained 2 bases not matched to a gene. CDR3 nucleotides: TGTGCCTGGATAGGGACAGCTGGAAACACCATATATTTT. Encoded protein: CAWIGTAGNTIYF. Filled out from reference TRBV30 and TRBJ1-3, the complete variable domain reads SQTIHQWPATLVQPVGSPLSLECTVEGTSNPNLYWYRQAAGRGLQLLFYSVGIGQISSEVPQNLSASRPQDRQFILSSKKLLLSDSGFYLCAWIGTAGNTIYFGEGSWLTVV.

V gene TRBV27 combines with J gene TRBJ2-1, with a tentative D call TRBD1 (6 bases). Trimming removed 6 bases from V and 6 bases from J, with 9 bases in between. This CDR3 is 12 amino acids long. Germline V gene lookup returns CDR1 MNHEY and CDR2 SMNVEV (reference sequence). CDR3 sequence (DNA): TGTGCCAGCAGAAGAGGGGGCAATGAGCAGTTCTTC. This sequence encodes CASRRGGNEQFF.

This chain uses TRBV5-1 with TRBJ2-1, with 10 bases matching TRBD1. Germline values: CDR1 SGHRS, CDR2 YFSETQ. Trimming cost V 0 bases and J 3 bases; bases outside gene matches: 3. CDR3 size: 16 residues. The CDR3 spells CASSLDWTGGYNEQFF. The DNA of the CDR3 is TGCGCCAGCAGCTTGGATTGGACAGGGGGCTACAATGAGCAGTTCTTC.

This sequence joins TRBV7-9 and TRBJ2-1, with 9 bases fitting TRBD1. V lost 4 bases and J lost 2; bases outside the gene matches: 3. The CDR3 consists of 15 residues. Germline assignment: CDR1 SEHNR and CDR2 FQNEAQ (reference sequence). CDR3 sequence reads: CASSSRDRAYNEQFF. The CDR3 DNA reads as TGTGCCAGCAGCTCCCGGGACAGGGCCTACAATGAGCAGTTCTTC.

A remark on this clone: This sample includes further DNA sequences coding for the same CDR3. This chain uses TRBV20-1 with TRBJ2-7, with D uncertain. Germline CDR1 and CDR2: DFQATT and SNEGSKA (reference sequence). This CDR3 is 11 amino acids long. Trimming took 0 bases from V and 3 from J, leaving 3 bases between them. The CDR3 region has the DNA TGCAGTGCTAGAGAGGACTACGAGCAGTACTTC. Encoded protein: CSAREDYEQYF.

J is TRBJ2-7 and V is TRBV10-3, with 9 bases lining up with TRBD2. J lost 4 bases, V lost 3 bases, and 4 bases had no gene match. The CDR3 loop spans 14 amino acids. Germline CDR1 reads ENHRY; CDR2 reads SYGVKD. As DNA, the CDR3 is TGTGCCATCAGTGAAGGCGGGAGGGTGTACGAGCAGTACTTC. Amino acids: CAISEGGRVYEQYF.

The rearrangement joins TRBV7-8 to TRBJ2-7; D perhaps matches TRBD2 (5 bases). The CDR3 length is 15 residues. V lost 6 bases, J lost 2 bases, and 17 bases lay in between. Per germline, CDR1 SGHVS and CDR2 FQNEAQ. CDR3 residues: CASRAETALPYEQYF. The CDR3 DNA reads as TGTGCCAGCAGAGCGGAAACAGCCCTTCCCTACGAGCAGTACTTC.

The CDR3 loop reads CASSLMRAGASGKIHYNEQFF. The DNA for the CDR3 is TGCGCCAGCAGCTTGATGCGGGCAGGGGCTAGCGGGAAGATCCATTACAATGAGCAGTTCTTC. The rearrangement joins TRBV5-1 to TRBJ2-1; 9 bases align to TRBD2. V lost 1 base, J lost 4 bases, and 21 bases stayed unmatched. This CDR3 contains 21 residues. Germline V gene data show CDR1 as SGHRS and CDR2 as YFSETQ.

V and J are TRBV5-1 and TRBJ1-2; the D gene is possibly TRBD1 (6 bases). Trimming took off 3 bases at V and 0 bases at J, with 18 bases between the two ends. Germline CDR1 reads SGHRS; CDR2 reads YFSETQ. The CDR3 is made up of 17 amino acids. CDR3 DNA: TGCGCCAGCAGCTCTGCCCCGGGACACTTTACTAACTATGGCTACACCTTC. This codes for CASSSAPGHFTNYGYTF.

The rearrangement joins TRBV13 to TRBJ2-1; 8 bases map to TRBD2. The CDR3 is 16 amino acids. Per the germline V gene, CDR1 is PRHDT and CDR2 is FYEKMQ (reference sequence). Losses at the gene ends were 5 bases for V and 5 bases for J; bases not matched to a gene: 11. CDR3 loop: CASSPASGGPHNEQFF. The CDR3 DNA reads as TGTGCCAGCAGCCCAGCCTCGGGAGGGCCACACAATGAGCAGTTCTTC.

V gene TRBV27 combines with J gene TRBJ2-3; 8 bases line up with TRBD1. CDR1 and CDR2 (germline): MNHEY, SMNVEV (reference sequence). The CDR3 covers 15 residues. With V trimmed by 2 bases and J by 6 bases, 7 bases remained unmatched. The CDR3 coding sequence is TGTGCCAGCAGTTTAGGAGGACAGGGAGGCGATACGCAGTATTTT. Translation: CASSLGGQGGDTQYF.

This chain connects TRBV7-9 to TRBJ2-5, with 7 bases matching TRBD1. Losses at the gene ends were 6 bases for V and 1 base for J; bases not matched to a gene: 8. CDR1 is SEHNR and CDR2 is FQNEAQ in the germline V gene (reference sequence). The CDR3 sequence is 15 residues long. CDR3 DNA sequence: TGTGCCAGCAGTCATAGGGGGCGAGGCCAAGAGACCCAGTACTTC. Protein: CASSHRGRGQETQYF.

This sequence joins TRBV5-6 and TRBJ2-7; D might be TRBD2 (5 bases). CDR3 size: 16 residues. V was cut by 1 base and J by 2 bases, with 16 bases left in between. CDR1 and CDR2 (germline): SGHDT, YYEEEE. CDR3 amino acids: CASSLSSGGWAYEQYF. The CDR3 coding sequence is TGTGCCAGCAGCTTGTCCTCTGGCGGGTGGGCCTACGAGCAGTACTTC. Full variable domain (missing parts from reference TRBV5-6 and TRBJ2-7): DAGVTQSPTHLIKTRGQQVTLRCSPKSGHDTVSWYQQALGQGPQFIFQYYEEEERQRGNFPDRFSGHQFPNYSSELNVNALLLGDSALYLCASSLSSGGWAYEQYFGPGTRLTVT.